This TCR beta chain was captured by sequencing in a study of response to subunit inactivated influenza vaccine. General study points: The study's authors posited that every seasonal influenza vaccination enlists few new T cells.

TCRdb called the RT-PCR reads again in MiXCR, with one record for every CDR3 protein. Of 800,000 or so distinct CDR3 sequences in the sample, about 20% were seen once. Concerning this clonotype itself: Its antigen remains unidentified.

Here the sequenced sample was PBMCs from blood, taken roughly 5 days after vaccination. This clonotype originated in a man between 50 and 59 years old who received an inactivated influenza vaccine.

CDR3 coding DNA: TGCAGTGCTAGGACTAGCCAGGCCTACGAGCAGTACTTC. Amino acids: CSARTSQAYEQYF. The chain employs TRBV20-1 and TRBJ2-7; 7 nucleotides line up with TRBD2. Germline V gene sequence: CDR1 DFQATT, CDR2 SNEGSKA (reference sequence). Unmatched junction bases numbered 4, after V lost 3 bases and J lost 2 bases. The CDR3 runs to 13 residues.